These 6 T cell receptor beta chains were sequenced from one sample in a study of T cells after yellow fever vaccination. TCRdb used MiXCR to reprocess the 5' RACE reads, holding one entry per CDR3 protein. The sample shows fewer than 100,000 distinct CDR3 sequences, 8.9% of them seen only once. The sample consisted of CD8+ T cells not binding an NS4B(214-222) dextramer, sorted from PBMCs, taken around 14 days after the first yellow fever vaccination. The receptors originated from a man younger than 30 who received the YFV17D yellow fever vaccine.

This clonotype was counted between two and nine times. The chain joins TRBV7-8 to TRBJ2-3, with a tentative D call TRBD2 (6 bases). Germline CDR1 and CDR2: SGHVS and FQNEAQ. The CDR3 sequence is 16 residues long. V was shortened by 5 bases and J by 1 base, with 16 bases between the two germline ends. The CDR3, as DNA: TGTGCCAGCAGCCCCCCTATAGAGCGGGGCACAGATACGCAGTATTTT. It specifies CASSPPIERGTDTQYF.

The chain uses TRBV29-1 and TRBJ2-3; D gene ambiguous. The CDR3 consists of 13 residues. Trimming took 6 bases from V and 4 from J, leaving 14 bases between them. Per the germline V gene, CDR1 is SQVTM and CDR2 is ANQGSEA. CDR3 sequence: CSVTKSKADTQYF. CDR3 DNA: TGCAGCGTGACGAAATCGAAAGCAGATACGCAGTATTTT.

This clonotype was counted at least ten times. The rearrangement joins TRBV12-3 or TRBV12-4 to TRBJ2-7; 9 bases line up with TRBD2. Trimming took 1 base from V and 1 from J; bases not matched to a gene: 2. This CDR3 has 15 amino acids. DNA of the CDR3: TGTGCCAGCAGTTTAGGTCTAGCGGGGTCCTACGAGCAGTACTTC. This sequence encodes CASSLGLAGSYEQYF.

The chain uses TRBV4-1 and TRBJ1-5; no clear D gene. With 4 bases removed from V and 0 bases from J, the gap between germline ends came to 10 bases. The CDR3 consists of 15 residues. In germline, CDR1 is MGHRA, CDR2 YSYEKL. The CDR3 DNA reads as TGCGCCAGCAGCCTCGCCTTAAATAGCAATCAGCCCCAGCATTTT. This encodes CASSLALNSNQPQHF.

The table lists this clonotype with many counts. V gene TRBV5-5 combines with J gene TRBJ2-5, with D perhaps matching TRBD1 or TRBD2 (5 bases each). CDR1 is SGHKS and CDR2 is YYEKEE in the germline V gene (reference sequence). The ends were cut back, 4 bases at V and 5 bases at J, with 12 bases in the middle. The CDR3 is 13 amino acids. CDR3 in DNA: TGTGCCAGCAGCGGCTTCAGGGAGGAGACCCAGTACTTC. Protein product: CASSGFREETQYF.

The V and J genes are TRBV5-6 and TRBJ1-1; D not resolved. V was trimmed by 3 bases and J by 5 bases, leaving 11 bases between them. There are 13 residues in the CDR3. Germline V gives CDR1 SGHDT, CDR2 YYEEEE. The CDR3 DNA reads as TGTGCCAGCAGCTACTACCGGGGAACTGAAGCTTTCTTT. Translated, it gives CASSYYRGTEAFF.